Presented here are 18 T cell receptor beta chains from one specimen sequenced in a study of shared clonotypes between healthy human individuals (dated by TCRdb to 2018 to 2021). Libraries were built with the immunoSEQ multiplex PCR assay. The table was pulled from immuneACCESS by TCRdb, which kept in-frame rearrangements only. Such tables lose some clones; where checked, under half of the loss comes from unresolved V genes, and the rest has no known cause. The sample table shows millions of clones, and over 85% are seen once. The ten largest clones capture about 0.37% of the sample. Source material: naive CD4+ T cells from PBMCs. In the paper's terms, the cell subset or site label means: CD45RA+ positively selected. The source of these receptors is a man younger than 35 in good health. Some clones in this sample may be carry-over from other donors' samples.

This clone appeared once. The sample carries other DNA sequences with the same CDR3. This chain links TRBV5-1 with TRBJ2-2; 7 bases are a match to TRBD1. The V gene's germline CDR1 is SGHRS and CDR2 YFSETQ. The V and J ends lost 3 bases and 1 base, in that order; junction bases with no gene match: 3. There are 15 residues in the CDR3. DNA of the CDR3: TGCGCCAGCAGCTCGGGACAGTTGAACACCGGGGAGCTGTTTTTT. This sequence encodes CASSSGQLNTGELFF.

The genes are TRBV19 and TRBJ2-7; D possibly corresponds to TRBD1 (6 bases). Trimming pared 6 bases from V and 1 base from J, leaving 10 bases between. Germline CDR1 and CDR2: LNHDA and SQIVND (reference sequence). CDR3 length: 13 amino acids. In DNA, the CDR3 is TGTGCCAGTAGCCCAGGGGTTTCCTACGAGCAGTACTTC. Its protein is CASSPGVSYEQYF. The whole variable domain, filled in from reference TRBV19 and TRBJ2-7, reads DGGITQSPKYLFRKEGQNVTLSCEQNLNHDAMYWYRQDPGQGLRLIYYSQIVNDFQKGDIAEGYSVSREKKESFPLTVTSAQKNPTAFYLCASSPGVSYEQYFGPGTRLTVT.

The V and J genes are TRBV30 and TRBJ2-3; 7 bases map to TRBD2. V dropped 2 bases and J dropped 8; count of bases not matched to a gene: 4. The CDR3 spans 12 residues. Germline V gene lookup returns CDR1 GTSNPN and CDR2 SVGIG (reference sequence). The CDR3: CAWSRGGSTQYF. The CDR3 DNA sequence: TGTGCCTGGAGTCGGGGAGGGAGTACGCAGTATTTT. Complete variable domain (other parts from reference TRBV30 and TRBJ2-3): SQTIHQWPATLVQPVGSPLSLECTVEGTSNPNLYWYRQAAGRGLQLLFYSVGIGQISSEVPQNLSASRPQDRQFILSSKKLLLSDSGFYLCAWSRGGSTQYFGPGTRLTVL.

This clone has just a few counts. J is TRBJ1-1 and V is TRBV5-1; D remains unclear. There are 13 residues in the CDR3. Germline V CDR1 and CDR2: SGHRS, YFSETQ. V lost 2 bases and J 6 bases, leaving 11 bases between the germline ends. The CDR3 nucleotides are TGCGCCAGCAGCTTTAGAGGTGTTGCTGAAGCTTTCTTT. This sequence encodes CASSFRGVAEAFF.

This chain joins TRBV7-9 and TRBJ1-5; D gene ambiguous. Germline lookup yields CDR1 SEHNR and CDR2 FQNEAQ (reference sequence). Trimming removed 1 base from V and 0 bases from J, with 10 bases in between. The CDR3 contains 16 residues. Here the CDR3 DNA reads TGTGCCAGCAGCTTAGGTTCTGACGGTAGCAATCAGCCCCAGCATTTT. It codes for CASSLGSDGSNQPQHF. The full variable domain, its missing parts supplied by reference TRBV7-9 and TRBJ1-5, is DTGVSQNPRHKITKRGQNVTFRCDPISEHNRLYWYRQTLGQGPEFLTYFQNEAQLEKSRLLSDRFSAERPKGSFSTLEIQRTEQGDSAMYLCASSLGSDGSNQPQHFGDGTRLSIL.

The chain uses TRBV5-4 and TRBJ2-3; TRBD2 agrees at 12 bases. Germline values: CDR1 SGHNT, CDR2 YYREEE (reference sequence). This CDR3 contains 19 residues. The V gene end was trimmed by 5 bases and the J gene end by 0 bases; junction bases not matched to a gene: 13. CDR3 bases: TGTGCCAGCAGTTCCGGGACTAGCGGGCCGCTATGGAGCACAGATACGCAGTATTTT. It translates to CASSSGTSGPLWSTDTQYF.

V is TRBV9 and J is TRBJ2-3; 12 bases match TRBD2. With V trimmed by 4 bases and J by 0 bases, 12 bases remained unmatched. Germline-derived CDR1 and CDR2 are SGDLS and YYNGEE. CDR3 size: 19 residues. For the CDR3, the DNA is TGTGCCAGCAGCCTCCGAGGACTAGCGGGAAAAACTAGCACAGATACGCAGTATTTT. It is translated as CASSLRGLAGKTSTDTQYF.

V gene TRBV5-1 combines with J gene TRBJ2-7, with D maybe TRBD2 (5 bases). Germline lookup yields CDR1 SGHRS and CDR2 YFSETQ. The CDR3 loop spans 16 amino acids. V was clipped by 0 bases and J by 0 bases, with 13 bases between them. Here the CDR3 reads CASSLVGAVSSYEQYF. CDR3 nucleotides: TGCGCCAGCAGCTTGGTGGGAGCGGTTAGCTCCTACGAGCAGTACTTC. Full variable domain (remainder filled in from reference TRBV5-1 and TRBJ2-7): KAGVTQTPRYLIKTRGQQVTLSCSPISGHRSVSWYQQTPGQGLQFLFEYFSETQRNKGNFPGRFSGRQFSNSRSEMNVSTLELGDSALYLCASSLVGAVSSYEQYFGPGTRLTVT.

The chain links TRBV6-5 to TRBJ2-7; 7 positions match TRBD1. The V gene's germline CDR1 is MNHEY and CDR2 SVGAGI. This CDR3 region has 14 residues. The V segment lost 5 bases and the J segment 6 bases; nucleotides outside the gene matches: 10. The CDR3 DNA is TGTGCCAGCAGTACAGGACAGGTTGTAGGCGAGCAGTACTTC. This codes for CASSTGQVVGEQYF.

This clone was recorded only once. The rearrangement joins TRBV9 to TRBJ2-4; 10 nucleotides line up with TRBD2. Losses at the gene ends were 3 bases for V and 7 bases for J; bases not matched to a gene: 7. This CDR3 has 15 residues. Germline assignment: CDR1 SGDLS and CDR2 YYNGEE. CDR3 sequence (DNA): TGTGCCAGCAGCGCCGAGGGACTAGCGAAGAACATTCAGTACTTC. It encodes CASSAEGLAKNIQYF.

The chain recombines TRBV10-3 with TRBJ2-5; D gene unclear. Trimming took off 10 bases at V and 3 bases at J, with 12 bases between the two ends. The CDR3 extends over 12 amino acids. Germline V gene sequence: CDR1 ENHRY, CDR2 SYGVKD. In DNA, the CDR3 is TGTGCCACCTCTGACGAAAAAGAGACCCAGTACTTC. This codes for CATSDEKETQYF.

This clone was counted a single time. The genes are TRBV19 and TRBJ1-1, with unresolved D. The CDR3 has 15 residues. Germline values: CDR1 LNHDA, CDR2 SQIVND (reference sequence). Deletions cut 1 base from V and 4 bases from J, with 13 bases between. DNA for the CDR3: TGTGCCAGTAGTATAGTAGGCGGGTCTGGCACTGAAGCTTTCTTT. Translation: CASSIVGGSGTEAFF.

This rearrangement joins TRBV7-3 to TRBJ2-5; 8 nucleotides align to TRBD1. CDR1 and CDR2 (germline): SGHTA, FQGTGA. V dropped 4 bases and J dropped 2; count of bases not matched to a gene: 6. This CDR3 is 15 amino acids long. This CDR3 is CASSSGQGAQETQYF. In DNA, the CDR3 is TGTGCCAGCAGCTCAGGACAGGGTGCTCAAGAGACCCAGTACTTC.

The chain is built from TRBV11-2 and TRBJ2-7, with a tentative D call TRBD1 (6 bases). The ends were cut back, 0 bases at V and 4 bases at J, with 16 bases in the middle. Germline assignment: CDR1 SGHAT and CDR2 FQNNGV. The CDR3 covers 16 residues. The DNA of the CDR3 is TGTGCCAGCAGCTTAGATCGGACGCCAGGGGCATACGAGCAGTACTTC. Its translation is CASSLDRTPGAYEQYF. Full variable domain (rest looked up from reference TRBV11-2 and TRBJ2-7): EAGVAQSPRYKIIEKRQSVAFWCNPISGHATLYWYQQILGQGPKLLIQFQNNGVVDDSQLPKDRFSAERLKGVDSTLKIQPAKLEDSAVYLCASSLDRTPGAYEQYFGPGTRLTVT.

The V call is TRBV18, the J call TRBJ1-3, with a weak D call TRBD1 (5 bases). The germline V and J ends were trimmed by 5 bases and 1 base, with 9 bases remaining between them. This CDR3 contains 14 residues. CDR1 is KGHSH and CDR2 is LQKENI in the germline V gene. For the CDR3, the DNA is TGTGCCAGCTCATGGACATTGTCTGGAAACACCATATATTTT. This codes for CASSWTLSGNTIYF.

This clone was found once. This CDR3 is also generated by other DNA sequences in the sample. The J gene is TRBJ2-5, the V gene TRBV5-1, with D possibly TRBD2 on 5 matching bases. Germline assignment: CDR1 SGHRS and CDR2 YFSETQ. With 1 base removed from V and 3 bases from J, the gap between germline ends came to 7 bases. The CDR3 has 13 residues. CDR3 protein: CASSLLAEETQYF. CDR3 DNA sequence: TGCGCCAGCAGCTTGCTAGCAGAAGAGACCCAGTACTTC.

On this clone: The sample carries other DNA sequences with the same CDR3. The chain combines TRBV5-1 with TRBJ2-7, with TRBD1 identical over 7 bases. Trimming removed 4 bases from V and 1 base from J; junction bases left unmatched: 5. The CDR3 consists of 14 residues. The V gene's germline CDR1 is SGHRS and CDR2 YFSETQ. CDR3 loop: CASSLEQGSYEQYF. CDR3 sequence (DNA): TGCGCCAGCAGCCTAGAACAGGGGTCCTACGAGCAGTACTTC.

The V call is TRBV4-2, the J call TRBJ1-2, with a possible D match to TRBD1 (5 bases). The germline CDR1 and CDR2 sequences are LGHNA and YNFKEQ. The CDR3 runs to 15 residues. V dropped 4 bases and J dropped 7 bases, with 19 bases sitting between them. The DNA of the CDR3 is TGTGCCAGCAGCCTACCGGGGCCAGCTTTAAGTGGCTACACCTTC. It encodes CASSLPGPALSGYTF.